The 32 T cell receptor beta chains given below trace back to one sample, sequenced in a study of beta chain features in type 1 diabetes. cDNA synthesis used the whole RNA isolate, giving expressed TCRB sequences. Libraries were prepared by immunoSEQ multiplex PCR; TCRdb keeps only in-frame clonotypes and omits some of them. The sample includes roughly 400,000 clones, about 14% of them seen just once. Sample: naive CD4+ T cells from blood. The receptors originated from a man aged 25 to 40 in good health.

CDR3 nucleotides: TGTGCCAGCAGTAGGGAGGGGGCAGCCAAAAACATTCAGTACTTC. It yields the protein CASSREGAAKNIQYF. V is TRBV27 and J is TRBJ2-4; D might be TRBD1 or TRBD2, each matching 7 bases. The V gene lost 5 bases and the J gene lost 0 bases, with 11 bases spanning the gap. Germline V gene data show CDR1 as MNHEY and CDR2 as SMNVEV (reference sequence). The CDR3 totals 15 residues.

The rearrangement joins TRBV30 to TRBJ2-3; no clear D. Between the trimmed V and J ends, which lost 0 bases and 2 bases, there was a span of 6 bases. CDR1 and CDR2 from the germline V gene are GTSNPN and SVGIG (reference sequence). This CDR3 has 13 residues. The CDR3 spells CAWSVRFTDTQYF. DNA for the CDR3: TGTGCCTGGAGTGTGCGGTTCACAGATACGCAGTATTTT.

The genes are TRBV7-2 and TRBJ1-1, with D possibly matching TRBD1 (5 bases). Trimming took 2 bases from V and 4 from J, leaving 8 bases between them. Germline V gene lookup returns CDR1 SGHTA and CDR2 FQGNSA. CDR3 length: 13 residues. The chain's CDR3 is CASSLPGGTEAFF. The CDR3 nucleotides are TGTGCCAGCAGCTTACCCGGGGGCACTGAAGCTTTCTTT. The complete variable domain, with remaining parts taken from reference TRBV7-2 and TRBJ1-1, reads GAGVSQSPSNKVTEKGKDVELRCDPISGHTALYWYRQSLGQGLEFLIYFQGNSAPDKSGLPSDRFSAERTGGSVSTLTIQRTQQEDSAVYLCASSLPGGTEAFFGQGTRLTVV.

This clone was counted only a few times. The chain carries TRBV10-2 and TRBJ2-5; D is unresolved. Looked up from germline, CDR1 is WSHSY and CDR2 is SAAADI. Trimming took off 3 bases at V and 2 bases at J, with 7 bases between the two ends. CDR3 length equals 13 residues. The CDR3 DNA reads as TGCGCCAGCAGTGAAGGCTATCAAGAGACCCAGTACTTC. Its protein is CASSEGYQETQYF.

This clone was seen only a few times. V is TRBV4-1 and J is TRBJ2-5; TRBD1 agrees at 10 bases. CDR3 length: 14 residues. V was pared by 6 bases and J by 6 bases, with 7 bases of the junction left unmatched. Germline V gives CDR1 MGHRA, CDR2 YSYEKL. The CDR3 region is CASSDPGQGKTQYF. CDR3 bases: TGCGCCAGCAGTGATCCGGGACAGGGGAAGACCCAGTACTTC.

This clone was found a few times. The DNA for the CDR3 is TGCGCCAGCAGCCAAGATGGTGCGGCGTCTGGCTACACCTTC. Its protein is CASSQDGAASGYTF. The chain employs TRBV4-3 and TRBJ1-2; D gene uncertain. This CDR3 is 14 amino acids long. Per germline, CDR1 LGHNA and CDR2 YSLEER. V was pared by 0 bases and J by 7 bases, with 12 bases between.

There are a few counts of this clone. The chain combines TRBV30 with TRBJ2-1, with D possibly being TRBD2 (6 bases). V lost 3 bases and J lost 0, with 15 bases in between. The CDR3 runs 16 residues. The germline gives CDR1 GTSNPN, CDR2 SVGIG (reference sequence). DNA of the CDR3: TGTGCCTGGAGCCACGGGCTAGCGACCTCCTACAATGAGCAGTTCTTC. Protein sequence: CAWSHGLATSYNEQFF.

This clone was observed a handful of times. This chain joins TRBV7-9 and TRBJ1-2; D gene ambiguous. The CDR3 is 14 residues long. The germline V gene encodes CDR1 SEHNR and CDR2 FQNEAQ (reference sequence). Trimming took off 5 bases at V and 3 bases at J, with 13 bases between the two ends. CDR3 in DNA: TGTGCCAGCAGCCCAAGCAGTGAATACTATGGCTACACCTTC. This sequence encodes CASSPSSEYYGYTF. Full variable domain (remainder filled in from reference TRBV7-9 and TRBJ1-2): DTGVSQNPRHKITKRGQNVTFRCDPISEHNRLYWYRQTLGQGPEFLTYFQNEAQLEKSRLLSDRFSAERPKGSFSTLEIQRTEQGDSAMYLCASSPSSEYYGYTFGSGTRLTVV.

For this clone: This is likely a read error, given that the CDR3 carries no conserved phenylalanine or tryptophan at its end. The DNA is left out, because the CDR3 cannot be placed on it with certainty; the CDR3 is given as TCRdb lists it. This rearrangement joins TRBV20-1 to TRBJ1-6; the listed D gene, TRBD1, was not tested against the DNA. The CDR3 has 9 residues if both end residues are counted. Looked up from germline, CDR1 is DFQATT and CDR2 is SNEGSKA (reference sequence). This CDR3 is CSARHDMFI.

CDR3 bases: TGCAGCGTTCACCTAGCTCCTACCGGGGAGCTGTTTTTT. Amino acids: CSVHLAPTGELFF. The V gene is TRBV29-1, the J gene TRBJ2-2, with D maybe TRBD2 (5 bases). Germline CDR1 and CDR2: SQVTM and ANQGSEA. The V end was cut by 5 bases, the J end by 5 bases, with 12 bases between. This CDR3 has 13 amino acids.

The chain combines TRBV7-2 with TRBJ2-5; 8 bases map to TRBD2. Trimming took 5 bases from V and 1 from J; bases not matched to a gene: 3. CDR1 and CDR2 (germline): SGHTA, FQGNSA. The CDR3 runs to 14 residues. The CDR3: CASSKTSGQETQYF. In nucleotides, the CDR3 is TGTGCCAGCAGCAAAACTAGCGGCCAAGAGACCCAGTACTTC.

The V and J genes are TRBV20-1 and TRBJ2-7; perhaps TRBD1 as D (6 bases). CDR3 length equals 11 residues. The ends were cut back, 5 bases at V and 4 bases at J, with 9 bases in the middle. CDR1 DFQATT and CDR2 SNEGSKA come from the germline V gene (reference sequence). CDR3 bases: TGCAGTGCTGGTGACAGGTACGAGCAGTACGTC. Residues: CSAGDRYEQYV.

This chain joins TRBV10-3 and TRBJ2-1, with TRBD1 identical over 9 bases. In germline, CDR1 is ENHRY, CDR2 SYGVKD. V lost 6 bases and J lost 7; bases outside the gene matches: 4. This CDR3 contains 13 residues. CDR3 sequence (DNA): TGTGCCATCAGAGCTGGACAGGGGAATGAGCAGTTCTTC. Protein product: CAIRAGQGNEQFF.

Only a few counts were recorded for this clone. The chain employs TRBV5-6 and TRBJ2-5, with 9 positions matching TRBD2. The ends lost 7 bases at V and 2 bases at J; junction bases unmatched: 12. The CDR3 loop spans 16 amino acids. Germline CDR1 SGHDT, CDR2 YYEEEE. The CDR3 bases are TGTGCCAGCTCGCCCCGAGGGCTAGCGGGACAAGAGACCCAGTACTTC. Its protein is CASSPRGLAGQETQYF. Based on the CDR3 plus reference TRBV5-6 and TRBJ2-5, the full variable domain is DAGVTQSPTHLIKTRGQQVTLRCSPKSGHDTVSWYQQALGQGPQFIFQYYEEEERQRGNFPDRFSGHQFPNYSSELNVNALLLGDSALYLCASSPRGLAGQETQYFGPGTRLLVL.

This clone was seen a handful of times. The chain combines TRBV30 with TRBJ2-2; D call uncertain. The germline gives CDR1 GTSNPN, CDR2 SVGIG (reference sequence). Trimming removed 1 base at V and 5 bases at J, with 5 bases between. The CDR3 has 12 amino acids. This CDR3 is CAWSALTGELFF. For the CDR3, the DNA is TGTGCCTGGAGTGCTCTGACCGGGGAGCTGTTTTTT.

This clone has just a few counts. The CDR3 sequence is CASSLDRFYEQYV. The CDR3 region has the DNA TGTGCCAGCAGCTTAGATCGGTTTTACGAGCAGTACGTC. The V call is TRBV7-2, the J call TRBJ2-7; D gene ambiguous. CDR3 length: 13 amino acids. The germline V gene has CDR1 SGHTA and CDR2 FQGNSA. Trimming cost V 1 base and J 4 bases, with 8 bases left between them.

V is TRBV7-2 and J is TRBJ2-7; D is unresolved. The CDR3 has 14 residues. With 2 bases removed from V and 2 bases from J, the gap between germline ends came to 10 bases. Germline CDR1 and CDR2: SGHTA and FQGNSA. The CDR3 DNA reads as TGTGCCAGCAGCTTAATGGGTGACACCTACGAGCAGTACTTC. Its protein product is CASSLMGDTYEQYF.

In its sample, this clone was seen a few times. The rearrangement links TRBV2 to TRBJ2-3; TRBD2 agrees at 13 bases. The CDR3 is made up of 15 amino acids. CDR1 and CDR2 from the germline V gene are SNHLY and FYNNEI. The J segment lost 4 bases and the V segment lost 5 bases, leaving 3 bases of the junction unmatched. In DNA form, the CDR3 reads TGTGCCAGCAGTAGACTAGCGGGAGGTCCAGATACGCAGTATTTT. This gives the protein CASSRLAGGPDTQYF.

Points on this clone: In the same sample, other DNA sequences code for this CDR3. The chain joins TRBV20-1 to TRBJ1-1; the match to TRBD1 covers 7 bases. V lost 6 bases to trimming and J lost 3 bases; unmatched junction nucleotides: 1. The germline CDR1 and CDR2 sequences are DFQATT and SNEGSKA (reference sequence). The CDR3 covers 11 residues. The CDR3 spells CSARGDTEAFF. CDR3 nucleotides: TGCAGTGCCAGGGGGGACACTGAAGCTTTCTTT.

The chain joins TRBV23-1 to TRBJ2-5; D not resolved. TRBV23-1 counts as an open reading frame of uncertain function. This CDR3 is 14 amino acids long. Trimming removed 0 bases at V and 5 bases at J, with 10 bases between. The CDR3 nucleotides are TGCGCCAGCAGTCAATCGTACTGGAACGAGACCCAGTACTTC. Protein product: CASSQSYWNETQYF.

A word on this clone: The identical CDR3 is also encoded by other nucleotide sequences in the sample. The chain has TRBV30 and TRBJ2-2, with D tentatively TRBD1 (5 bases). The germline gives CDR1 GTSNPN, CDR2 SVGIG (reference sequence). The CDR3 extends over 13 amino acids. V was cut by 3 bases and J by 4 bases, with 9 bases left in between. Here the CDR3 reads CAWRARGTGELFF. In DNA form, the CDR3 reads TGTGCCTGGAGGGCTAGGGGCACCGGGGAGCTGTTTTTT.

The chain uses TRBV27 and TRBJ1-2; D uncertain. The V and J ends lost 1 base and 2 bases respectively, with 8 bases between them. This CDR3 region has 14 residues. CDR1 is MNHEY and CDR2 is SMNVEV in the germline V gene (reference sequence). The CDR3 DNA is TGTGCCAGCAGTTTATTTGCCGGGAACTATGGCTACACCTTC. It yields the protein CASSLFAGNYGYTF.

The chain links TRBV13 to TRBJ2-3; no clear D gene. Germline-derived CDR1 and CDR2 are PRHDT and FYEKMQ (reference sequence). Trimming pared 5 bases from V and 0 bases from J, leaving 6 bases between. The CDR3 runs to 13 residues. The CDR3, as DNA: TGTGCCAGCAGCCCGACTAGCACAGATACGCAGTATTTT. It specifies CASSPTSTDTQYF. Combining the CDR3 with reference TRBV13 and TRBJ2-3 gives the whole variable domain AAGVIQSPRHLIKEKRETATLKCYPIPRHDTVYWYQQGPGQDPQFLISFYEKMQSDKGSIPDRFSAQQFSDYHSELNMSSLELGDSALYFCASSPTSTDTQYFGPGTRLTVL.

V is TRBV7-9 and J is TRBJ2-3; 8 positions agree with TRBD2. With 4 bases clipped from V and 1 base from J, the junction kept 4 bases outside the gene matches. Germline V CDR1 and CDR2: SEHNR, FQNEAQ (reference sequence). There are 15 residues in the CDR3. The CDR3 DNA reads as TGTGCCAGCAGCTCCCTTAGCGGGGGCACAGATACGCAGTATTTT. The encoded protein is CASSSLSGGTDTQYF.

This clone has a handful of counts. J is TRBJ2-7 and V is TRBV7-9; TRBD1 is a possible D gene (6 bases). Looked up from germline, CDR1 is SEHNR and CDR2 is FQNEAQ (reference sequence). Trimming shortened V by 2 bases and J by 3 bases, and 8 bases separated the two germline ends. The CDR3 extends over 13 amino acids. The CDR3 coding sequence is TGTGCCAGCAGCTTAAGCAGGGGCTACGAGCAGTACTTC. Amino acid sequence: CASSLSRGYEQYF.

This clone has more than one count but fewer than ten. The CDR3 loop is CAWSNPYRREGNTGELFF. The CDR3, as DNA: TGTGCCTGGAGTAATCCGTATAGGCGGGAGGGGAACACCGGGGAGCTGTTTTTT. The chain combines TRBV30 with TRBJ2-2; 9 bases line up with TRBD2. In germline, CDR1 is GTSNPN, CDR2 SVGIG (reference sequence). The CDR3 is 18 residues long. V was pared by 2 bases and J by 1 base, with 11 bases of the junction left unmatched.

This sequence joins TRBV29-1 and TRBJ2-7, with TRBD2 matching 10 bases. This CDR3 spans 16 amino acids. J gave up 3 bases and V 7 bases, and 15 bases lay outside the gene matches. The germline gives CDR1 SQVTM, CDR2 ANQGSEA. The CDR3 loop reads CSARESRTSGIYEQYF. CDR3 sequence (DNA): TGCAGCGCAAGAGAATCGCGGACTAGCGGAATCTACGAGCAGTACTTC.

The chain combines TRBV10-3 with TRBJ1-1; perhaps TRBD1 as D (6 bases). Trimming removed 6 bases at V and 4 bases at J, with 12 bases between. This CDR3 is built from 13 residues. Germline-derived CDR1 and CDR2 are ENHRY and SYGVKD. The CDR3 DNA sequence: TGTGCCATCAGCGAGGACAGCTTCACTGAAGCTTTCTTT. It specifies CAISEDSFTEAFF.

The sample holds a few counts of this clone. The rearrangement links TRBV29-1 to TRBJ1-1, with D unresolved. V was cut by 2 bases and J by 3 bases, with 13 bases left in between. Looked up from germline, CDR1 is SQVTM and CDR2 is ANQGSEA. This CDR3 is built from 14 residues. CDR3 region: CSVETVVSDTEAFF. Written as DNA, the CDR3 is TGCAGCGTTGAAACCGTAGTTAGTGACACTGAAGCTTTCTTT.

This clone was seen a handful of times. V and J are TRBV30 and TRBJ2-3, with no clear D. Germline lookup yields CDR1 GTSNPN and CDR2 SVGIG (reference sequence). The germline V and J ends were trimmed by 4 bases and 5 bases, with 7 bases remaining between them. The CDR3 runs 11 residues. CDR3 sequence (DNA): TGTGCCTGGATCCCGGGAGATACGCAGTATTTT. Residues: CAWIPGDTQYF.

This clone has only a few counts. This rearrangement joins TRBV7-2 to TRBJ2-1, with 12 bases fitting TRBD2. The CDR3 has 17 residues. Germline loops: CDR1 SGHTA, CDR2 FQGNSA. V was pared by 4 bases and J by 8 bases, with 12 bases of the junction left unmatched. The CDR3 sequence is CASSSLAGGSVRHEQFF. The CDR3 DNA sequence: TGTGCCAGCAGCTCACTAGCGGGAGGATCCGTCCGCCATGAGCAGTTCTTC.

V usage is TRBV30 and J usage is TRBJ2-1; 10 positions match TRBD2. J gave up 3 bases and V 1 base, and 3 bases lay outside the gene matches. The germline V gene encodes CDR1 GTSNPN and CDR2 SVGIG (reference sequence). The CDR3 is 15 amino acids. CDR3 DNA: TGTGCCTGGAGTGACGGACTAGCGGTCTACAATGAGCAGTTCTTC. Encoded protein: CAWSDGLAVYNEQFF.